Below, one T cell receptor (beta chain) is given with its context. After removal of 4 bases from V and 0 bases from J, the junction contained 13 bases not matched to a gene. The CDR3 loop spans 18 amino acids. From germline, CDR1 is PRHDT and CDR2 FYEKMQ (reference sequence). The data belong to a study of blood T cell repertoires in COVID-19. Study at large: Specimens from acute and convalescent COVID-19 originated in the United States, Italy and Spain. From T cells, B-cell-depleted T cells, or PBMCs came the material, which was cDNA or gDNA.

As processed by the authors: Amplification of reference gene primers was used by the study to estimate nucleated cell counts. Libraries were prepared by immunoSEQ multiplex PCR; TCRdb keeps only in-frame clonotypes and omits some of them. V and J calls and clone size come straight from that table; D and trimming were deduced from the DNA. The table shows about 300,000 clones, with 65% to 90% occurring only once. The clonotype comes from a human donor in a cohort sampled during active COVID-19. Specimen: peripheral blood. The chain recombines TRBV13 with TRBJ2-3; 7 bases align to TRBD2. The chain's CDR3 is CASSWGKGLAESTDTQYF. The CDR3 DNA reads TGTGCCAGCAGCTGGGGGAAGGGGCTAGCGGAGAGCACAGATACGCAGTATTTT.